A selection of T cell receptor beta chains follows, all from one sample in a study of regulatory T cells in long-lasting Graves disease. TCRdb called the multiplex PCR reads again in MiXCR, with one record for every CDR3 protein. The sample has roughly 430,000 distinct CDR3 sequences, 15% to 20% seen once; the top ten hold about 10%. This same sample was also taken into another study, of T cells in Graves' hyperthyroidism and ophthalmopathy.

Here the sequenced sample was peripheral blood mononuclear cells (PBMCs), taken at new diagnosis, from a patient treated with antithyroid drugs. The receptors derive from a woman aged 25 to 39 with Graves disease. Both conserved end residues are part of each CDR3. The D gene is left open where the match is weak. Not all rows give a size; the values are once, few, many and, for expanded clones, a class.

abundance	v_gene	j_gene	d_gene	CDR3aa	CDR3nt
many	TRBV7-2	TRBJ2-3	NA	CASSLNYLTDTQYF	TGTGCCAGCAGCTTGAATTATCTGACAGATACGCAGTATTTT
many	TRBV6-2/TRBV6-3	TRBJ1-5	TRBD1	CASRPGQFNIRNQPQHF	TGTGCCAGCAGGCCGGGACAGTTCAACATCCGCAATCAGCCCCAGCATTTT
NA	TRBV5-1	TRBJ2-2	NA	CASSLEGTINTGELFF	TGCGCCAGCAGCTTGGAGGGGACCATTAACACCGGGGAGCTGTTTTTT
many	TRBV20-1	TRBJ2-1	NA	CSAPKGGPYNEQFF	TGCAGTGCCCCTAAGGGGGGCCCCTACAATGAGCAGTTCTTC
NA	TRBV20-1	TRBJ2-5	TRBD1	CSASPGPGQQETQYF	TGCAGTGCTAGCCCGGGACCGGGACAGCAAGAGACCCAGTACTTC
many	TRBV29-1	TRBJ2-1	NA	CSASGRSYNEQFF	TGCAGCGCCTCCGGACGCTCCTACAATGAGCAGTTCTTC
NA	TRBV15	TRBJ1-1	NA	CATSRDLGEMTEAFF	TGTGCCACCAGCAGAGATCTCGGAGAAATGACTGAAGCTTTCTTT
many	TRBV4-1	TRBJ2-7	TRBD1	CASSQMGQSYEQYF	TGCGCCAGCAGCCAGATGGGACAGTCCTACGAGCAGTACTTC
many	TRBV7-8	TRBJ2-7	NA	CASSKSQDDQYF	TGTGCCAGCAGCAAATCACAGGACGATCAGTACTTC
many	TRBV7-8	TRBJ1-2	NA	CASSLSLAYGYTF	TGTGCCAGCAGCTTATCCCTCGCCTATGGCTACACCTTC
many	TRBV12-3/TRBV12-4	TRBJ2-7	NA	CASSSGTREQYF	TGTGCCAGCAGTTCCGGGACTCGAGAGCAGTACTTC
many	TRBV5-1	TRBJ2-7	TRBD2	CASGLAGSYEQYF	TGCGCCAGCGGTTTAGCGGGATCCTACGAGCAGTACTTC
few	TRBV28	TRBJ2-7	NA	CASSFPLKYEQYF	TGTGCCAGCAGTTTCCCCTTAAAGTACGAGCAGTACTTC
many	TRBV9	TRBJ2-3	TRBD2	CASSARSTQGGTSGRTDTQYF	TGTGCCAGCAGCGCCCGTTCGACACAGGGTGGGACTAGCGGACGCACAGATACGCAGTATTTT
many	TRBV27	TRBJ2-2	NA	CASSFGVTGELFF	TGTGCCAGCAGTTTTGGAGTCACCGGGGAGCTGTTTTTT
many	TRBV30	TRBJ2-5	NA	CGGSGNQETQYF	TGTGGGGGGAGTGGAAACCAAGAGACCCAGTACTTC
many	TRBV28	TRBJ2-1	NA	CASRGSGGYNEQFF	TGTGCCAGCAGAGGGTCAGGGGGGTACAATGAGCAGTTCTTC
many	TRBV7-9	TRBJ1-4	TRBD1	CASSPRRETGNEKLFF	TGTGCCAGCAGCCCCCGGCGCGAGACAGGGAATGAAAAACTGTTTTTT
once	TRBV20-1	TRBJ1-5	NA	CSAVAQGFDQPQHF	TGCAGTGCTGTTGCTCAGGGGTTCGATCAGCCCCAGCATTTT
NA	TRBV7-2	TRBJ2-2	TRBD1	CASSLSTGGNTGELFF	TGTGCCAGCAGCTTATCGACAGGGGGAAACACCGGGGAGCTGTTTTTT
NA	TRBV6-1	TRBJ2-5	TRBD1	CASSRQGQGPQETQYF	TGTGCCAGCAGTAGACAGGGCCAGGGGCCCCAAGAGACCCAGTACTTC
NA	TRBV7-8	TRBJ1-5	NA	CASSFQGFQPQHF	TGTGCCAGCAGCTTTCAGGGGTTTCAGCCCCAGCATTTT
many	TRBV11-2	TRBJ1-3	TRBD1	CASSYRGRSGNTIYF	TGTGCCAGCAGCTACAGGGGGCGTTCTGGAAACACCATATATTTT
many	TRBV6-1	TRBJ2-1	NA	CASSTGTPYDEQFF	TGTGCCAGCAGTACCGGGACACCTTATGATGAGCAGTTCTTC
many	TRBV7-8	TRBJ2-5	NA	CASSSEDGGFGETQYF	TGTGCCAGCAGCTCCGAAGACGGAGGGTTTGGGGAGACCCAGTACTTC
many	TRBV27	TRBJ2-7	TRBD1	CASSEGTGSSYEQYF	TGTGCCAGCAGCGAGGGGACAGGGTCTAGCTACGAGCAGTACTTC
many	TRBV11-2	TRBJ2-7	NA	CASSLLQGPYEQYF	TGTGCCAGCAGCCTGCTCCAGGGGCCCTACGAGCAGTACTTC
many	TRBV6-2/TRBV6-3	TRBJ2-1	TRBD2	CASSPVETQAGVDYNEQFF	TGTGCCAGCAGTCCTGTAGAAACTCAAGCGGGAGTAGATTACAATGAGCAGTTCTTC
many	TRBV11-2	TRBJ2-3	NA	CASSPRGADTQYF	TGTGCCAGCAGCCCCCGGGGTGCAGATACGCAGTATTTT
NA	TRBV6-2/TRBV6-3	TRBJ1-1	NA	CASSTTSAFF	TGTGCCAGCAGTACAACGTCAGCTTTCTTT
NA	TRBV12-3/TRBV12-4	TRBJ2-4	NA	CASTLGLGNIQYF	TGTGCCAGCACCCTCGGACTGGGGAACATTCAGTACTTC
few	TRBV6-1	TRBJ2-1	NA	CASTPDPSSYNEQFF	TGTGCCAGCACCCCTGACCCGAGCTCCTACAATGAGCAGTTCTTC
NA	TRBV28	TRBJ1-2	TRBD1	CASSSQDRENGYTF	TGTGCCAGCAGTTCACAGGACAGGGAGAATGGCTACACCTTC
many	TRBV11-2	TRBJ2-3	NA	CASSTRTNTQYF	TGTGCCAGCAGTACTAGGACAAATACGCAGTATTTT
many	TRBV30	TRBJ2-3	NA	CAWSLDTQYF	TGTGCCTGGAGTTTAGATACGCAGTATTTT
many	TRBV6-5	TRBJ2-5	NA	CASSYQEGGKQYF	TGTGCCAGCAGTTACCAGGAAGGGGGAAAACAGTACTTC
NA	TRBV19	TRBJ1-1	NA	CASTVGGNTEAFF	TGTGCCAGTACCGTAGGGGGGAACACTGAAGCTTTCTTT
many	TRBV4-1	TRBJ1-1	TRBD1	CASSQENRGGTEAFF	TGCGCCAGCAGCCAAGAGAACAGGGGAGGCACTGAAGCTTTCTTT